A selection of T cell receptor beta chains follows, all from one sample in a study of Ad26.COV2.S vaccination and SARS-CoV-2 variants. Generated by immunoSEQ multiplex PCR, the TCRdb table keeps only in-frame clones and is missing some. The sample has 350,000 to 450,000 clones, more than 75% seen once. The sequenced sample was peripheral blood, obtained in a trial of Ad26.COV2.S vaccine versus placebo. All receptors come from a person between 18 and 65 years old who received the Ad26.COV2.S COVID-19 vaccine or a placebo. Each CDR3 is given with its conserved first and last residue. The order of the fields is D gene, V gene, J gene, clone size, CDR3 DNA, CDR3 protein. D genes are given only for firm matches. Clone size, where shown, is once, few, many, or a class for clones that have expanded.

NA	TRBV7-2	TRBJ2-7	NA	TGTGCCAGCAGCTTAATAACAGGGTTGAACGAGCAGTACTTC	CASSLITGLNEQYF
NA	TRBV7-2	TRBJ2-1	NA	TGTGCCAGCAGCTTTCAGCAGGGGAATGAGCAGTTCTTC	CASSFQQGNEQFF
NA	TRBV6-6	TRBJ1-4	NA	TGTGCCAGCAGTTCCCCTCCAGATAATGAAAAACTGTTTTTT	CASSSPPDNEKLFF
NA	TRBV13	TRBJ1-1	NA	TGTGCCAGCAACTCCGGAGGAGTTGAAGCTTTCTTT	CASNSGGVEAFF
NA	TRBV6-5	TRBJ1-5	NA	TGTGCCAGCAGCTTGGGCCGCGCGGGTGCTCAGCCCCAGCATTTT	CASSLGRAGAQPQHF
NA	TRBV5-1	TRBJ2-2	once	TGCGCCAGCAGCTTGGCAGGGGTTGGCACCGGGGAGCTGTTTTTT	CASSLAGVGTGELFF
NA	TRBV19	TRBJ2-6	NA	TGTGCCAGTAGTATAGATCAGAAATGGCGGATAGCAACTGGGGCCAACGTCCTGACTTTC	CASSIDQKWRIATGANVLTF
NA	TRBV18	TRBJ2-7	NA	TGTGCCAGCTCAGCCGGGGCAGGGGAAACCTACGAGCAGTACTTC	CASSAGAGETYEQYF
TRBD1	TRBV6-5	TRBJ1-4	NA	TGTGCCAGCAGTTACTTAGGACAGGGGGCCGGGGAAAAACTGTTTTTT	CASSYLGQGAGEKLFF
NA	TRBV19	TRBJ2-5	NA	TGTGCCAGTAGCGCTTCGACAGCCCCCCAAGAGACCCAGTACTTC	CASSASTAPQETQYF
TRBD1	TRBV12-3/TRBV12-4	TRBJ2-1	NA	TGTGCCAGCGGGACAGTCCAATACAATGAGCAGTTCTTC	CASGTVQYNEQFF
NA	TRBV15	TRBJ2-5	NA	TGTGCCACCATGTGGGGTAGCCGAGAGACCCAGTACTTC	CATMWGSRETQYF
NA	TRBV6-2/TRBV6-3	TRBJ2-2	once	TGTGCCAGCAGTTATCAGCAACCTACGAACACCGGGGAGCTGTTTTTT	CASSYQQPTNTGELFF
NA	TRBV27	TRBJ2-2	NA	TGTGCCAGCAGTTTATCGCCGCCCACGGAGCTGTTTTTT	CASSLSPPTELFF
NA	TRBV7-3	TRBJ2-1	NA	TGTGCCAGCAGCTTTGGGGGGCTCCCCTATGAGCAGTTCTTC	CASSFGGLPYEQFF
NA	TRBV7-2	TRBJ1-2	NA	TGTGCCAGCAGCTCTCCATCAGCTGCCCCCAGTCGTCGTGGCTACACCTTC	CASSSPSAAPSRRGYTF
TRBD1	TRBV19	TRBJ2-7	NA	TGTGCCAGTAGTATTAGACAGGGTCGCCACGAGCAGTACTTC	CASSIRQGRHEQYF
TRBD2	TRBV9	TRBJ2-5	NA	TGTGCCAGCAGCGCGGATAGCGGGGGAAGACAAGAGACCCAGTACTTC	CASSADSGGRQETQYF
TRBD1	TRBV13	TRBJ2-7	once	TGTGCCAGCACAAGGACAGGGGGCGACGAGCAGTACTTC	CASTRTGGDEQYF
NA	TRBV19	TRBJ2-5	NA	TGTGCCAGTAGTGTGACGGGACCTTGGGAGACCCAGTACTTC	CASSVTGPWETQYF
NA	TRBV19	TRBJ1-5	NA	TGTGCCAGTAGTATACAGGGGCCCAATCAGCCCCAGCATTTT	CASSIQGPNQPQHF
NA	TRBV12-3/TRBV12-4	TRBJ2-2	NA	TGTGCCAGCACAGATTCCGGGGAGCTGTTTTTT	CASTDSGELFF
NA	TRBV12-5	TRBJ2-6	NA	TGTGCTAGTGGTTTGGTAGGGAGGAGGGGTTTCAATCCTGGGGCCAACGTCCTGACTTTC	CASGLVGRRGFNPGANVLTF
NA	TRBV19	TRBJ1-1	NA	TGTGCCAGTAGCAACAGATTGAACACTGAAGCTTTCTTT	CASSNRLNTEAFF
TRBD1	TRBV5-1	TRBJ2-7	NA	TGCGCCAGCAAAGGGACAGGGGATACGGTTCAGCAGTACTTC	CASKGTGDTVQQYF
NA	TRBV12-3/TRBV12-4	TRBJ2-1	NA	TGTGCCAGCAGATTGATGGACAATGAGCAGTTCTTC	CASRLMDNEQFF
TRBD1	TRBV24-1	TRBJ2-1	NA	TGTGCCACCAGTGATCCTCGGGATAGGACAGGGAAAAATGAGCAGTTCTTC	CATSDPRDRTGKNEQFF
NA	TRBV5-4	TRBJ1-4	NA	TGTGCCAGCAGCCCCCCGGGGTCAACTAATGAAAAACTGTTTTTT	CASSPPGSTNEKLFF
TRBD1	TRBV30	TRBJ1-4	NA	TGTGCCTGGAGTACACAGGGGGTTGAACTGTTTTTT	CAWSTQGVELFF
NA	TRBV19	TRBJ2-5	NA	TGTGCCAGTAGTCCGGGACGACCGGTGGTCCAAGAGACCCAGTACTTC	CASSPGRPVVQETQYF
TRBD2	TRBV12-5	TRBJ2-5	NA	TGTGCTAGTGGTTTGGGGGGGGGTCAAGAGACCCAGTACTTC	CASGLGGGQETQYF
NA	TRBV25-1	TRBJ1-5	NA	TGTGCCAGCAGCTCGGGTACCAATCAGCCCCAGCATTTT	CASSSGTNQPQHF
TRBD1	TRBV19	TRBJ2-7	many	TGTGCCAGTAGTGCCCAGGGGGACAGGGTTCGGCAGTACTTC	CASSAQGDRVRQYF
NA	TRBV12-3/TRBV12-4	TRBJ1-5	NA	TGTGCCAGCAGTTTAGCGCTAACAGCGCCCCAGCATTTT	CASSLALTAPQHF
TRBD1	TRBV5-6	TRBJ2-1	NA	TGTGCCAGCAGCTTGGCCGGACAGGCGTATGAGCAGTTCTTC	CASSLAGQAYEQFF
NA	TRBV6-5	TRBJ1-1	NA	TGTGCCAGCAGTTACTCGGTGGACACTGAAGCTTTCTTT	CASSYSVDTEAFF
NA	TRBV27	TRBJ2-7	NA	TGTGCCACCCGAACAACGCCCTACGAGCAGTACTTC	CATRTTPYEQYF
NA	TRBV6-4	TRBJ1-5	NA	TGTGCCAGCAGCCAGACAGAGGATCAGCCCCAGCATTTT	CASSQTEDQPQHF
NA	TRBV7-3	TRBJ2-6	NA	TGTGCCAGCAGCCTTACAGGGCGCGGGGCCAACGTCCTGACTTTC	CASSLTGRGANVLTF
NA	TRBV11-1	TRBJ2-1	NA	TGTGCCAGCAGCTTACGGGAAAGCTCCTACAATGAGCAGTTCTTC	CASSLRESSYNEQFF
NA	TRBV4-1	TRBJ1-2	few	TGCGCCAGCAGCCGCCAAACCGGGGGCCAGGTTGACGGCTACACCTTC	CASSRQTGGQVDGYTF
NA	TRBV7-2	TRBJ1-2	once	TGTGCCAGCAGCGCCGATAGGGTATATGGCTACACCTTC	CASSADRVYGYTF
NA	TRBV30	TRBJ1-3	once	TGTGCCTGGACCCGGGTCGATAACACCATATATTTT	CAWTRVDNTIYF
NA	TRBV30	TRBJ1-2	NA	TGTGCCTGGAGTGCGGGTAACTATGGCTACACCTTC	CAWSAGNYGYTF
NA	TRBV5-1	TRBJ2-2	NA	TGCGCCAGCAGCTTGGCCGTGGTGCGGGACACCGGGGAGCTGTTTTTT	CASSLAVVRDTGELFF
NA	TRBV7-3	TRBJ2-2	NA	TGTGCCAGCAGCTTTGAACGGAACACCGGGGAGCTGTTTTTT	CASSFERNTGELFF
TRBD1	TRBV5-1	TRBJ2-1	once	TGCGCCAGCAGCTTGGTAGGGACAGGGGGCTTGCGTGAGCAGTTCTTC	CASSLVGTGGLREQFF
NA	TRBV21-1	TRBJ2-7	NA	TGTGCCAGCAGCAGGGAGGGGGCGGAGGAGCAGTACTTC	CASSREGAEEQYF
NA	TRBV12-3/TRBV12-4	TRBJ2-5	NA	TGTGCCAGCAGCCGAAGGGGGGCTGAGACCCAGTACTTC	CASSRRGAETQYF
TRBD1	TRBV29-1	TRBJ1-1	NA	TGCAGCGTTGAAGGGGGACAGACGATGAACACTGAAGCTTTCTTT	CSVEGGQTMNTEAFF
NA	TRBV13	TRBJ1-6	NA	TGTGCCAGCAGCCTCGGGTCCAGGGTAGATTCACCCCTCCACTTT	CASSLGSRVDSPLHF
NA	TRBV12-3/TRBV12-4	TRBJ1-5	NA	TGTGCCAGCAGTCCCCTTCAGGGCCAGCCCCAGCATTTT	CASSPLQGQPQHF
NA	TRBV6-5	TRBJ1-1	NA	TGTGCCAGCAGTTTCGGACAGCAGAACACTGAAGCTTTCTTT	CASSFGQQNTEAFF
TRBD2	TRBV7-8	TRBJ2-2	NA	TGTGCCAGCAGCTTAGGCCCTAGCGGGGGCCCCGAAGCCACCGGGGAGCTGTTTTTT	CASSLGPSGGPEATGELFF
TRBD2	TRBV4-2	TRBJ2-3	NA	TGTGCCAGCAGCCTCGGGCCCGGGACTAGCGGGGGGCTAAGGGCAGATACGCAGTATTTT	CASSLGPGTSGGLRADTQYF
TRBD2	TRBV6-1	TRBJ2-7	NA	TGTGCCAGCAGTGAGGGGACTATTTCTGAGCAGTACTTC	CASSEGTISEQYF
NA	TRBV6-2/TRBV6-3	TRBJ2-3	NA	TGTGCCAGCAGTTACAGCGGCGCAGGGTCCCCGGCAGATACGCAGTATTTT	CASSYSGAGSPADTQYF